This paragraph covers one T cell receptor beta chain sequence. Its target antigen remains unknown. No much larger clonotype is one base removed from it; base qualities were not supplied. The immunoSEQ hsTCRB v3.0 assay was used at survey level resolution to sequence the TRB variable region. The target sequencing depth for TRB was about 40,000-55,000 T-cell genomes per sample. Pooled TRB libraries were sequenced on an Illumina MiSeq with a v3 150-cycle kit. As for the original processing: Repertoire analysis was performed in R inside a reproducible Nextflow workflow that covered QC, data transformation and analysis. LymphoSeq2, an R package for exploring AIRR-Seq data, was used to implement custom analyses. A few samples yielding fewer than 5000 total TRB sequences were excluded, leaving approximately 200 analyzed HIV repertoires. Of the 188 retained HIV repertoires, roughly 61 were collected before and roughly 130 after ART initiation. Repertoires were downsampled to 5000 TRB nucleotide sequences, and summary statistics were averaged over 100 downsampling iterations. Only TRB sequences with CDR3 regions of at least seven amino acids were retained for analysis. Diversity was assessed using a clonality score derived from Shannon entropy and using the Gini coefficient. In repertoire networks, the top 5000 CDR3 amino acid sequences were linked whenever an edit distance of one separated two sequences. For TRB CDR3 amino acid sequences, GLIPH2 was used to predict antigen specificity groups and MHC restriction. To flag known CMV, EBV, HIV or tissue antigen associations, CDR3 amino acid sequences were matched against VDJdb and McPAS-TCR. Pre-ART, post-ART and control groups were compared with Wilcoxon signed-rank tests and Holm-Bonferroni correction. The table was pulled from immuneACCESS by TCRdb, which kept in-frame rearrangements only. Such tables lose some clones; where checked, under half of the loss comes from unresolved V genes, and the rest has no known cause. V and J calls and clone size follow that table, whereas D and trimming were derived from the DNA. A total of over 30,000 clones appear in this sample, roughly 79% of them only once. 7% to 10% of the sample is in the top ten clones.

This entry comes from a study of long-term antiretroviral therapy in people with HIV (dated by TCRdb to about 2022). For context, the study as a whole: The earliest samples were collected roughly a decade before the 2015 WHO recommendation for immediate ART, at a time when ART was usually postponed until CD4 counts fell. Whether ART initiation and durable HIV suppression were associated with changes in peripheral blood TRB repertoire composition and diversity was tested in a retrospective serial study. A total of 150 to 200 cryopreserved PBMC samples came from 25 to 35 adults with confirmed HIV infection and were collected serially over a mean of roughly six years (range 1-12). Eleven of the 30 participants with HIV were female. Test extractions of a monoclonal T-cell line alongside 33 polyclonal samples showed no cross-contamination during QIAcube processing.

Participants were included only if at least one PBMC sample before ART initiation and at least two post-ART samples were available. All participants with HIV were treated in the United States of America. Cryopreserved samples of 1-10 million PBMC were thawed and washed before DNA extraction. At the time of the earliest PBMC sample for each participant with HIV, ages ranged from about 20 to 54 years. PBMC samples were contributed by each participant from 1-4 timepoints before ART initiation and 2-8 timepoints after ART initiation, with a median of 7 samples. For every participant, serial HIV viral load, CD4+ T-cell count, ART history and demographic data were obtained. Genomic DNA was extracted from unsorted PBMC with a Qiagen kit on a QIAcube, with processing performed in batches of 12 samples. Taken from the germline V gene, the CDR1 and CDR2 loops are SNHLY and FYNNEI. V loses 4 bases of germline sequence and J loses 7 bases, and the interval between the two ends is 14 bases. Including the terminal cysteine and phenylalanine, the CDR3 comprises 14 residues. Only the CDR3 part of the read is kept: 42 bases, read in frame from the first base.

Overall study results and their limits: Inferences about post-ART repertoire changes are limited because no data were available on ART adherence, viral resistance or therapy changes. Samples dated from the mid-2000s to the late 2010s, and the ART regimens used may be less effective than current ones. Limited PBMC availability meant only the TCR beta chain was sequenced, without alpha chain pairing. The repertoire was dominated across all time points by expanded TRB clones identified before ART initiation, although this dominance was seen to fluctuate and to decrease in many PLHIV after ART. ART initiation was associated with a significant increase in TRB diversity, but diversity stayed significantly below transplant donor controls even after long-term ART. Because cell numbers in pre-ART samples were limited, unsorted PBMC were profiled instead of sorted CD4+ and CD8+ T cells. CDR3 length ranges in HIV repertoires were narrower than in controls, and network structure suggested an antigen-experienced repertoire with only a slight naive shift after ART.

The chain is made from TRBV2 and TRBJ1-5; the D segment cannot be called with confidence. The source of this sequence is a woman aged 50 to 60 with HIV. This material consisted of unsorted PBMCs, taken 3.1 years after starting antiretroviral therapy. In nucleotide form, the sequence is TGTGCCAGCAGTGGACGGTCGACGAGGCAGCCCCAGCATTTT. The encoded protein is CASSGRSTRQPQHF. This CDR3, with the reference TRBV2 and TRBJ1-5 proteins standing in past its ends, gives the full variable domain EPEVTQTPSHQVTQMGQEVILRCVPISNHLYFYWYRQILGQKVEFLVSFYNNEISEKSEIFDDQFSVERPDGSNFTLKIRSTKLEDSAMYFCASSGRSTRQPQHFGDGTRLSIL.